Listed here is a single T cell receptor beta chain. Its antigen is not identified. Unexposed donor CD4+ T cells date from about 2011-2018, before the COVID-19 pandemic. CD4+ T cells were isolated from the cells after around 11 days of culture. As cell numbers allowed, unexposed-donor CD4+ T cells faced SARS-CoV-2 S/N and four cold-coronavirus spikes. The data stem from a study of CD4 T cells in relation to SARS-CoV-2 and coronaviruses. Sequencing used immunoSEQ multiplex PCR; TCRdb keeps in-frame clones, though not all of them. This sample yields 20,000 to 25,000 clones, of which about 80% are seen a single time; approximately 16% belongs to the top ten. The TCR sequence derives from a human donor in good health. The sample comprised CD4+ T cells from PBMCs, cultured in vitro.

This chain's CDR3 is CASAGSGNTIYF. CDR3 nucleotide sequence: TGTGCCAGCGCAGGGTCTGGAAACACCATATATTTT. The chain couples TRBV6-5 to TRBJ1-3; D might be TRBD1 (5 bases). Germline CDR1 is MNHEY and CDR2 is SVGAGI. The CDR3 is made up of 12 amino acids. V was pared by 8 bases and J by 1 base, with 6 bases between.